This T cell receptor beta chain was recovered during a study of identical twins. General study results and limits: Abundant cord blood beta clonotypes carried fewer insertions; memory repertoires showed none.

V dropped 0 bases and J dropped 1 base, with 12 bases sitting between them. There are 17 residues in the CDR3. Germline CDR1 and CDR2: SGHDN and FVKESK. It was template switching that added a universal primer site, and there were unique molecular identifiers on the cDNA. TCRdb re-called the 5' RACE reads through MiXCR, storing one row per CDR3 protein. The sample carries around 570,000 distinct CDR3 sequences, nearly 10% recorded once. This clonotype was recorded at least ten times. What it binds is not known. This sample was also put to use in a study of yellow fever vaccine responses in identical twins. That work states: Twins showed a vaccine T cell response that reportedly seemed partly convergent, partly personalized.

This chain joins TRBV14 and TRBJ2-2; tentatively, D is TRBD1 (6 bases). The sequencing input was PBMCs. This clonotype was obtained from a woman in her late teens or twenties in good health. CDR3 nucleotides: TGTGCCAGCAGCCAAGATCTTTCGGACAGGAACACCGGGGAGCTGTTTTTT. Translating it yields CASSQDLSDRNTGELFF.